The rows below give T cell receptor beta chains drawn from one sample of a study of blood T cell repertoires in COVID-19. Clones were read by immunoSEQ multiplex PCR, and TCRdb kept only the in-frame ones, dropping some. The sample has 130,000 or so clones, roughly 81% seen once. The source material was PBMCs or T cells enriched from blood (not recorded which). The receptor source for this set is a woman aged 50 to 60 with acute COVID-19. Each CDR3 is given with its conserved first and last residue. The order of the fields is clone size, D gene, V gene, J gene, CDR3 DNA, CDR3 protein. D genes are given only for firm matches. Clone size is not always given. Where it is, it says once, few, many or a class for expanded clones.

>NA|TRBD2|TRBV11-3|TRBJ2-2
TGTGCCAGCAGCTCGGGACTAGAACGCACCGGGGAGCTGTTTTTT
CASSSGLERTGELFF
>NA|TRBD2|TRBV7-6|TRBJ2-1
TGTGCCAGCAGCGAATTTCCCTCAACTAGCGGGAGTCGTAATGAGCAGTTCTTC
CASSEFPSTSGSRNEQFF
>once|NA|TRBV7-2|TRBJ1-2
TGTGCCAGCAGCTTAGTGGCAGACTATGGCTACACCTTC
CASSLVADYGYTF
>NA|TRBD2|TRBV24-1|TRBJ2-1
TGTGCCACCAGTGAAGGGGGACTAGGAGAGCAGTTCTTC
CATSEGGLGEQFF
>NA|NA|TRBV9|TRBJ2-5
TGTGCCAGCAGCGTAGCCGGGACTCAAGAGACCCAGTACTTC
CASSVAGTQETQYF
>NA|TRBD1|TRBV9|TRBJ1-1
TGTGCCAGCAGCGTAGAGGGACAGGGAACGCGGCGGGCTTTCTTT
CASSVEGQGTRRAFF
>once|TRBD1|TRBV3-1/TRBV3-2|TRBJ2-2
TGTGCCAGCAGCCAAGGGACAGGGGACACCGGGGAGCTGTTTTTT
CASSQGTGDTGELFF
>once|TRBD2|TRBV5-1|TRBJ2-2
TGCGCCAGCAGCTTGGCCCGGGCTAGCGGGAGATCAAACACCGGGGAGCTGTTTTTT
CASSLARASGRSNTGELFF
>NA|NA|TRBV6-5|TRBJ2-3
TGTGCCAGCAAACCGGGACACAGCACAGATACGCAGTATTTT
CASKPGHSTDTQYF
>NA|TRBD1|TRBV9|TRBJ1-2
TGTGCCAGCAGCGCCTGGACAGGGTGGGGATATGGCTACACCTTC
CASSAWTGWGYGYTF
>NA|NA|TRBV29-1|TRBJ2-3
TGCAGCGTTGATGAGTCCAACGGAGATACGCAGTATTTT
CSVDESNGDTQYF